The 9 T cell receptor beta chains given below trace back to one sample, sequenced in a study of CD8+CD57+ T cells in acquired aplastic anemia. CDR3 and TCR beta VDJ profiling relied on genomic DNA as the template. One entry per CDR3 protein results from TCRdb running MiXCR on the reads. This table has around 130,000 distinct CDR3 sequences, about half appearing once. Sequencing was done on a sample of sorted CD4+, CD8+, or CD8+CD57+ T cells (not recorded which) from PBMCs. These receptors came from a human donor in good health, serving as a control.

This clonotype was detected only a few times. A much larger clone sits a single nucleotide away, making a read error possible. J is TRBJ2-1 and V is TRBV4-2; the match to TRBD2 covers 13 bases. Looked up from germline, CDR1 is LGHNA and CDR2 is YNFKEQ. The CDR3 consists of 16 residues. The CDR3 is CASSQETSGGLNGQFF. In nucleotides, the CDR3 is TGTGCCAGCAGCCAAGAGACTAGCGGGGGGCTAAATGGGCAGTTCTTC.

Note on this clonotype: It may be a read error: a sequence one base away is much more abundant. The V and J genes are TRBV12-5 and TRBJ2-1; 7 nucleotides match TRBD1. The junction had 7 bases not matched to a gene; V was cut back by 5 bases and J by 3 bases. The CDR3 covers 15 residues. Germline V gene lookup returns CDR1 LGHNT and CDR2 FRNRAP. CDR3 protein: CASGGKQGVYNEQFF. The CDR3 DNA sequence: TGTGCTAGTGGTGGAAAGCAGGGGGTCTACAATGAGCAGTTCTTC.

This clonotype was counted at least ten times. The rearrangement links TRBV5-1 to TRBJ2-1; D unclear. The V and J ends lost 0 bases and 2 bases respectively, with 9 bases between them. The CDR3 extends over 15 amino acids. Germline CDR1 reads SGHRS; CDR2 reads YFSETQ. CDR3 region: CASSLAGPTYNEQFF. Written as DNA, the CDR3 is TGCGCCAGCAGCTTGGCCGGACCGACCTACAATGAGCAGTTCTTC. Looking up the rest from reference TRBV5-1 and TRBJ2-1 gives the full variable domain: KAGVTQTPRYLIKTRGQQVTLSCSPISGHRSVSWYQQTPGQGLQFLFEYFSETQRNKGNFPGRFSGRQFSNSRSEMNVSTLELGDSALYLCASSLAGPTYNEQFFGPGTRLTVL.

The chain employs TRBV2 and TRBJ2-7, with D perhaps being TRBD1 or TRBD2 (6 bases each). The germline V and J ends were trimmed by 4 bases and 7 bases, with 20 bases remaining between them. CDR1 is SNHLY, CDR2 FYNNEI, per germline. The length of the CDR3 is 15 residues. This CDR3 reads CASSAGRGPNGEQYV. In DNA form, the CDR3 reads TGTGCCAGCAGTGCGGGTCGGGGGCCAAACGGGGAGCAGTACGTC.

Note on this clonotype: No conserved phenylalanine or tryptophan ends this CDR3, so it is likely a read error. This chain joins TRBV19 and TRBJ1-5; D is unclear. Looked up from germline, CDR1 is LNHDA and CDR2 is SQIVND (reference sequence). The CDR3 runs 14 residues. Trimming took 7 bases from V and 9 from J, leaving 19 bases between them. CDR3 sequence: CASKVGSREGPQHS. The CDR3 nucleotides read TGTGCCAGTAAGGTCGGTTCGAGGGAAGGGCCCCAGCATTCT.

The rearrangement uses TRBV6-1 and TRBJ1-2; 9 bases are shared with TRBD1. The CDR3 is 14 amino acids. Germline V CDR1 and CDR2: MNHNS, SASEGT. V gave up 7 bases and J gave up 1 base; unmatched junction bases: 4. CDR3 DNA: TGTGCCAGCACGCCGGGACAGGGTAACTATGGCTACACCTTC. Translated: CASTPGQGNYGYTF.

This clonotype was observed once. This chain joins TRBV19 and TRBJ2-7, with 8 bases matching TRBD1. There are 14 residues in the CDR3. The junction had 5 bases not matched to a gene; V was cut back by 5 bases and J by 2 bases. CDR1 and CDR2 from the germline V gene are LNHDA and SQIVND (reference sequence). The CDR3 region has the DNA TGTGCCAGTAGTGTGACAGGGGTTACCTACGAGCAGTACTTC. As protein: CASSVTGVTYEQYF.

J is TRBJ2-3 and V is TRBV10-2, with 15 bases matching TRBD2. Germline V gene data show CDR1 as WSHSY and CDR2 as SAAADI. The CDR3 totals 16 residues. Trimming took 8 bases from V and 8 from J; bases not matched to a gene: 11. CDR3 region: CASRTSGGGSVSTQYF. The CDR3 DNA sequence: TGCGCCAGCCGGACTAGCGGGGGGGGTTCCGTGAGTACGCAGTATTTT.

This clonotype was found many times. The chain links TRBV6-2 or TRBV6-3 to TRBJ2-5; D is unresolved. V lost 6 bases and J lost 2, with 10 bases in between. This CDR3 has 13 amino acids. Germline CDR1 and CDR2: MNHEY and SVGEGT. CDR3 loop: CASRDWKQETQYF. The CDR3 DNA reads TGTGCCAGCAGAGACTGGAAACAAGAGACCCAGTACTTC.